This TCR beta chain was identified in a study of blood T cell repertoires in COVID-19. Sequencing used immunoSEQ multiplex PCR; TCRdb keeps in-frame clones, though not all of them. The sample has 200,000 to 300,000 clones, around 80% seen once. The table lists this clone with a count of one. Sequences were obtained from peripheral blood. This clonotype was sampled from a man aged 60-69 years with acute or convalescent COVID-19.

Here the CDR3 DNA reads TGTGCCAGCAGCCAAGATGTGGGGCGGGGGAGAGGGGAGACCCAGTACTTC. Translating gives CASSQDVGRGRGETQYF. The rearrangement links TRBV4-2 to TRBJ2-5; 7 positions match TRBD2. This CDR3 region has 17 residues. V shed 0 bases and J 5 bases; nucleotides not matched to a gene: 12. Per germline, CDR1 LGHNA and CDR2 YNFKEQ.